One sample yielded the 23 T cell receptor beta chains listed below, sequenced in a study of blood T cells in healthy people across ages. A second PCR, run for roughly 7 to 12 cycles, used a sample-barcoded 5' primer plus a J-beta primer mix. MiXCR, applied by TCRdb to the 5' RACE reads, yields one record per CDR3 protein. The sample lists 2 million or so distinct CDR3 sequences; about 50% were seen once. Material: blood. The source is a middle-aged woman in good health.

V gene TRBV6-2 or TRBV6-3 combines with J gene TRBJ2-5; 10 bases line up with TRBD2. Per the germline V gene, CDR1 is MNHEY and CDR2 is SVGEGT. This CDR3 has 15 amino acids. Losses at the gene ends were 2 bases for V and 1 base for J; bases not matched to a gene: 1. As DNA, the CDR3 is TGTGCCAGCAGTTACGCTAGCGGGGGCCAAGAGACCCAGTACTTC. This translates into CASSYASGGQETQYF.

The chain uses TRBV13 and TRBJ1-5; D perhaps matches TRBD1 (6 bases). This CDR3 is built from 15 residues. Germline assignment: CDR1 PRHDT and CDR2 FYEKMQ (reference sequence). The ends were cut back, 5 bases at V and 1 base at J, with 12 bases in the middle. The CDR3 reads CASSAGVGSNQPQHF. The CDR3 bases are TGTGCCAGCAGCGCAGGGGTAGGGAGCAATCAGCCCCAGCATTTT.

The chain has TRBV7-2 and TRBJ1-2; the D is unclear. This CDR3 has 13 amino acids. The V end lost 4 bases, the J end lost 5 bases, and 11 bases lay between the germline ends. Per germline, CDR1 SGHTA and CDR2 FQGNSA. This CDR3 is CASSSLAEYGYTF. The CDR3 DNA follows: TGTGCCAGCAGCTCCTTAGCCGAGTATGGCTACACCTTC.

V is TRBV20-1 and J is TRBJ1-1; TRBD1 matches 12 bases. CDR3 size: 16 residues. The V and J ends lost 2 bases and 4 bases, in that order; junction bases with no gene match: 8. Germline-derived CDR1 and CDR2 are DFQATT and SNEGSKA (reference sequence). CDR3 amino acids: CSARHGTGGQGTEAFF. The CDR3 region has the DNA TGCAGTGCTAGACACGGGACAGGGGGCCAGGGCACTGAAGCTTTCTTT.

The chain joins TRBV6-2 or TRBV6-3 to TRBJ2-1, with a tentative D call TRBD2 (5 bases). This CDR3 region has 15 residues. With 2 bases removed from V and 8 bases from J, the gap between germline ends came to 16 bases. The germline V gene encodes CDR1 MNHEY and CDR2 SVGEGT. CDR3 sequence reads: CASSYLEGVGDEQFF. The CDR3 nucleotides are TGTGCCAGCAGTTACCTCGAGGGAGTGGGCGATGAGCAGTTCTTC.

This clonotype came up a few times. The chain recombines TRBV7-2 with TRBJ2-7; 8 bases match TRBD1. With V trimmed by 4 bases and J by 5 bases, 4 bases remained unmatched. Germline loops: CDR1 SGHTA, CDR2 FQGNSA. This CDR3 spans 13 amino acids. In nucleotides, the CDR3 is TGTGCCAGCAGCTCGGACAGGGCCGACGAGCAGTACTTC. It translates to CASSSDRADEQYF. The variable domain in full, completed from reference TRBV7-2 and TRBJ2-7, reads GAGVSQSPSNKVTEKGKDVELRCDPISGHTALYWYRQSLGQGLEFLIYFQGNSAPDKSGLPSDRFSAERTGGSVSTLTIQRTQQEDSAVYLCASSSDRADEQYFGPGTRLTVT.

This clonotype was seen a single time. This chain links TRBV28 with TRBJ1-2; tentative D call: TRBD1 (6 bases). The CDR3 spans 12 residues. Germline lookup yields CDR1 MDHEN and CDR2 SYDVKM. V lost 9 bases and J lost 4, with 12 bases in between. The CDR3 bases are TGTGCCAGTGTCCGGGACACCTATGGCTACACCTTC. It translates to CASVRDTYGYTF.

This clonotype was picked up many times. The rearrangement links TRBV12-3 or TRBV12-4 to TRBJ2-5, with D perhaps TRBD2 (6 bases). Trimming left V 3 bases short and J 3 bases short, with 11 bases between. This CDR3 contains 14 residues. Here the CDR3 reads CASSFYGGEETQYF. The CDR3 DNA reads TGTGCCAGCAGTTTCTACGGGGGAGAAGAGACCCAGTACTTC.

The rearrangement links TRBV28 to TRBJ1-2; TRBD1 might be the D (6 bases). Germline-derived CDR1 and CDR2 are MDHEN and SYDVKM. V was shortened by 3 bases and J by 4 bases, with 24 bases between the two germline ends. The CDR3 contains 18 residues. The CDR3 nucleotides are TGTGCCAGCAGTTTTAGTCCTCTCGGCAGGGGTTATGGCTATGGCTACACCTTC. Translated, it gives CASSFSPLGRGYGYGYTF.

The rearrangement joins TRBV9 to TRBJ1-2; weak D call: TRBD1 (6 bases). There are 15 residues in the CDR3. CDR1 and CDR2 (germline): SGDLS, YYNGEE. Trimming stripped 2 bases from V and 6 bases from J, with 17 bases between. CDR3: CASSVDVQGSNGYTF. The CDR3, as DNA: TGTGCCAGCAGCGTGGACGTACAGGGAAGCAATGGCTACACCTTC. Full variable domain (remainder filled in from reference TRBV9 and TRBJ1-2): DSGVTQTPKHLITATGQRVTLRCSPRSGDLSVYWYQQSLDQGLQFLIQYYNGEERAKGNILERFSAQQFPDLHSELNLSSLELGDSALYFCASSVDVQGSNGYTFGSGTRLTVV.

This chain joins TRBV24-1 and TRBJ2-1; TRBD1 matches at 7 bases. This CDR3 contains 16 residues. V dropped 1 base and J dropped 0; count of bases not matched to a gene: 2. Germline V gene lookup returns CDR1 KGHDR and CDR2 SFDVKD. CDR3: CATSDFRTGSYNEQFF. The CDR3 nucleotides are TGTGCCACCAGTGATTTCCGGACAGGCTCCTACAATGAGCAGTTCTTC.

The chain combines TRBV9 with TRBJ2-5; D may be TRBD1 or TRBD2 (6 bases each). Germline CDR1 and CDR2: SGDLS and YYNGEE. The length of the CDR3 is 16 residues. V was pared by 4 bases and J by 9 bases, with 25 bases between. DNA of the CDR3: TGTGCCAGCAGCTCGCGATTACAGGGTGGTGGGGGGCCCCAGTACTTC. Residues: CASSSRLQGGGGPQYF. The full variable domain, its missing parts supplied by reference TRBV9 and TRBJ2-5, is DSGVTQTPKHLITATGQRVTLRCSPRSGDLSVYWYQQSLDQGLQFLIQYYNGEERAKGNILERFSAQQFPDLHSELNLSSLELGDSALYFCASSSRLQGGGGPQYFGPGTRLLVL.

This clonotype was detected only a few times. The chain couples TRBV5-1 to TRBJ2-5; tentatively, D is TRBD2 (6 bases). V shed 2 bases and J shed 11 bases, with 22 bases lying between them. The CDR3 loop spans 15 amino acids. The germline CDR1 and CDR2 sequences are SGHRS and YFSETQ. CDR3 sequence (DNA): TGCGCCAGCAGCTTTGCGCGGGCACCCGGCGGGGAGCAGTACTTC. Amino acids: CASSFARAPGGEQYF.

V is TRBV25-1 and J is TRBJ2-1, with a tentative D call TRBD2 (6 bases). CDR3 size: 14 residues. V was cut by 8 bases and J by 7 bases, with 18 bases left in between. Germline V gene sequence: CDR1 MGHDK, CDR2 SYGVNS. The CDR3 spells CASGGLLHGNEQFF. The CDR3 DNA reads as TGTGCCAGCGGGGGACTTCTCCACGGGAATGAGCAGTTCTTC. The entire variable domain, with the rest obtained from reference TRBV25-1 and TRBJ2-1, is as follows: EADIYQTPRYLVIGTGKKITLECSQTMGHDKMYWYQQDPGMELHLIHYSYGVNSTEKGDLSSESTVSRIRTEHFPLTLESARPSHTSQYLCASGGLLHGNEQFFGPGTRLTVL.

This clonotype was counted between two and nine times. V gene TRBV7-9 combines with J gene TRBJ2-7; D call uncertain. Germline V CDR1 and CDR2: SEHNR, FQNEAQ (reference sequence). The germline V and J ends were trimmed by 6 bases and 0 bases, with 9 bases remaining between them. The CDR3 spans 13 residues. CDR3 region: CASRAPSSYEQYF. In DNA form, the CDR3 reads TGTGCCAGCAGGGCGCCTAGCTCCTACGAGCAGTACTTC.

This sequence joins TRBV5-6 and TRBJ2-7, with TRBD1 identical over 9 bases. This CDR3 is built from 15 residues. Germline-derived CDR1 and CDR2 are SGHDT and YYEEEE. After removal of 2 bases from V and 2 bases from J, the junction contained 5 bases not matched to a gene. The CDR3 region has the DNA TGTGCCAGCAGCTTCGCCGGACAGGGGCCCTACGAGCAGTACTTC. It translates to CASSFAGQGPYEQYF.

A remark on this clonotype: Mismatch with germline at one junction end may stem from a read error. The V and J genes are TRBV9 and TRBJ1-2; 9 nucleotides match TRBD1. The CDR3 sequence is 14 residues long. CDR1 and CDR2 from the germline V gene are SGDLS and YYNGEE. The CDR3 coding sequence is TGTGCCTGCAGCGACGACAGGGGGTCCTATGGCTACACCTTC. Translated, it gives CACSDDRGSYGYTF.

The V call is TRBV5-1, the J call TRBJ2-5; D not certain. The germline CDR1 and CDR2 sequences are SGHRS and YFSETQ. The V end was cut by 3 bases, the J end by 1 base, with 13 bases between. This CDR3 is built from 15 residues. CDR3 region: CASSSETSFQETQYF. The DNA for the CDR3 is TGCGCCAGCAGCTCCGAAACCTCATTCCAAGAGACCCAGTACTTC.

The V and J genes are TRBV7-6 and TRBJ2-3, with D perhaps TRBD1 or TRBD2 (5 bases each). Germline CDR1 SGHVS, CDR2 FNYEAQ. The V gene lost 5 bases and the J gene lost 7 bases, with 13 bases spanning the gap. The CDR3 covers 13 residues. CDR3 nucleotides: TGTGCCAGCAGCCCCCCCGGGGCACATACGCAGTATTTT. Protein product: CASSPPGAHTQYF.

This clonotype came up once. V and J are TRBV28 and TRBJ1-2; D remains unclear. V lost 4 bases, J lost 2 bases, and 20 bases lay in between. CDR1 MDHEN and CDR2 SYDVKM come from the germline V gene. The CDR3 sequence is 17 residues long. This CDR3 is CASSYPLGAGTNYGYTF. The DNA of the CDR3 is TGTGCCAGCAGTTACCCCTTAGGAGCAGGAACCAACTATGGCTACACCTTC.

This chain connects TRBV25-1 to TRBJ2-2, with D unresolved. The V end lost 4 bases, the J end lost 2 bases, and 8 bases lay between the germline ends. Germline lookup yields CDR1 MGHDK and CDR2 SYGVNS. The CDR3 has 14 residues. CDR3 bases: TGTGCCAGCAGTGGACCGACAAACACCGGGGAGCTGTTTTTT. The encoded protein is CASSGPTNTGELFF.

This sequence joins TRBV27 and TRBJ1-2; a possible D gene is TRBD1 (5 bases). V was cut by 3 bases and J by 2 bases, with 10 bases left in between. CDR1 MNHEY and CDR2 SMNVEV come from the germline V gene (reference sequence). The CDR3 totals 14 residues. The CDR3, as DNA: TGTGCCAGCAGTTTCGTCGCAGGGAACTATGGCTACACCTTC. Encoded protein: CASSFVAGNYGYTF.

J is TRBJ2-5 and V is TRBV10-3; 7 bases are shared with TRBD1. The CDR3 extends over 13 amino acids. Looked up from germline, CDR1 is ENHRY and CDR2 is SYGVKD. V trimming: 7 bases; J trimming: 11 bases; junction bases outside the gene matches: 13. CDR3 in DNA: TGTGCCATCAAAGGGACAGAGAACAATGAGCAGTACTTC. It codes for CAIKGTENNEQYF.